This is a list of T cell receptor beta chains from one sample in a study of T cell responses to AZD1222 COVID-19 vaccine. The assay was immunoSEQ multiplex PCR, and TCRdb's table has in-frame clones only and misses some. This sample has under 95,000 clones, with roughly nine tenths found just once. The sample consisted of peripheral blood, taken on day 0 of AZD1222 vaccination. All receptors come from an adult in good health. CDR3s include the opening cysteine and the closing phenylalanine or tryptophan. The D gene is left open where the match is weak. Clone size is given for some rows only: seen once, a few or many times, or a class if the clone is expanded.

D	V	J	size	DNA	CDR3
.	TRBV10-3	TRBJ1-6	.	TGTGCCATCGGGGAGTCAGAGAATTCACCCCTCCACTTT	CAIGESENSPLHF
.	TRBV18	TRBJ1-2	.	TGTGCCAGCTCACCGTCAGGCTATGGCTACACCTTC	CASSPSGYGYTF
.	TRBV7-9	TRBJ1-1	.	TGTGCCAGCAGCTTACCGGGTTACACTGAAGCTTTCTTT	CASSLPGYTEAFF
.	TRBV12-3/TRBV12-4	TRBJ1-6	.	TGTGCCAGCAGCCCGGGGGCAAATTCACCCCTCCACTTT	CASSPGANSPLHF
.	TRBV6-6	TRBJ2-7	.	TGTGCCAGCAGTAATTACGACAGGTTTACCTACGAGCAGTACTTC	CASSNYDRFTYEQYF
.	TRBV2	TRBJ2-3	.	TGTGCCAGCCGGGAAGGATCTAATACGCAGTATTTT	CASREGSNTQYF
.	TRBV2	TRBJ2-2	.	TGTGCCAGCAGTGTGAGCTGGAGGGAGCTGTTTTTT	CASSVSWRELFF
.	TRBV10-3	TRBJ2-2	.	TGTGCCATCGGAACAACGAACACCGGGGAGCTGTTTTTT	CAIGTTNTGELFF
TRBD1	TRBV18	TRBJ2-2	few	TGTGCCAGCTCACCCCGAGCCAGCGTTGGACAGGGAATCGCCGGGGAGCTGTTTTTT	CASSPRASVGQGIAGELFF
.	TRBV14	TRBJ1-4	.	TGTGCCAGCAGCCCCATTGGGAGGGAAAAACTGTTTTTT	CASSPIGREKLFF
.	TRBV28	TRBJ1-6	.	TGTGCCAGCAGTTTGAGCAGTTCGATTTCACCCCTCCACTTT	CASSLSSSISPLHF
.	TRBV6-4	TRBJ1-1	.	TGTGCCAGCAGTGGCCCAGGGAGGACTGAAGCTTTCTTT	CASSGPGRTEAFF
.	TRBV6-5	TRBJ1-5	.	TGTGCCAGCAGTTTCCGGGAGGTCGGGCAGCCCCAGCATTTT	CASSFREVGQPQHF
TRBD1	TRBV3-1/TRBV3-2	TRBJ2-7	.	TGTGCCACCGGGACAGCCTACGAGCAGTACTTC	CATGTAYEQYF
.	TRBV30	TRBJ2-5	.	TGTGCCTGGAAGACTGGCCCCCAGTCCCAGTACTTC	CAWKTGPQSQYF
TRBD2	TRBV27	TRBJ2-2	.	TGTGCCAGCAGTCAGAGCGGGACCCCCGGGGAGCTGTTTTTT	CASSQSGTPGELFF
.	TRBV15	TRBJ2-3	.	TGTGCCACCAGCAGATCAAGAACCGGGACCAGCACAGATACGCAGTATTTT	CATSRSRTGTSTDTQYF
.	TRBV21-1	TRBJ2-5	.	TGTGCCAGCAGCAAAGAGGCGGTAAAAGTAGCGAGCGTTACTCAACCACAAGAGACCCAGTACTTC	CASSKEAVKVASVTQPQETQYF
.	TRBV5-6	TRBJ1-2	once	TGTGCCAGCAGCTTGAATCTGGGGGCGGCGGGCTACACCTTC	CASSLNLGAAGYTF
.	TRBV5-1	TRBJ2-5	.	TGCGCCAGCAGCTTGGGAGGGGGAGGGAAGACCCAGTACTTC	CASSLGGGGKTQYF
.	TRBV12-3/TRBV12-4	TRBJ1-3	.	TGTGCCAGCATGTATAGCTCTGGAAACACCATATATTTT	CASMYSSGNTIYF
.	TRBV5-1	TRBJ2-5	few	TGCGCCAGCAGCTTTCATCAGGGCCAAGAGACCCAGTACTTC	CASSFHQGQETQYF
TRBD1	TRBV5-1	TRBJ2-2	.	TGCGCCAGCAGCAGGGACAGGGGTGGTACCGGGGAGCTGTTTTTT	CASSRDRGGTGELFF
.	TRBV12-3/TRBV12-4	TRBJ2-3	.	TGTGCCAGCAGTTCTCTTAGCACAGATACGCAGTATTTT	CASSSLSTDTQYF
TRBD2	TRBV5-6	TRBJ2-7	.	TGTGCCAGCAGCCCCCAAAGGACTAGCGGTTCCTACGAGCAGTACTTC	CASSPQRTSGSYEQYF
.	TRBV5-1	TRBJ2-1	.	TGCGCCAGCAGCTTGATAGAGGGTGAGCAGTTCTTC	CASSLIEGEQFF
.	TRBV6-4	TRBJ2-1	.	TGTGCCAGCAGTGAAAACGGCGCGGGTGAGCAGTTCTTC	CASSENGAGEQFF
TRBD1	TRBV28	TRBJ2-7	.	TGTGCCAGCAGGGGACAGGGGAGGATCTACGAGCAGTACTTC	CASRGQGRIYEQYF
.	TRBV27	TRBJ2-1	.	TGTGCCAGCAGTCGTGCTCCGGCCCCCATCAGCCGGCATGAGCAGTTCTTC	CASSRAPAPISRHEQFF
.	TRBV7-7	TRBJ1-1	.	TGTGCCAGCAGCTCTAGTAGGGGGGGAAACACTGAAGCTTTCTTT	CASSSSRGGNTEAFF
.	TRBV2	TRBJ1-6	.	TGTGCCAGCAGTGTTCGGAGCCCTTTGAATTCACCCCTCCACTTT	CASSVRSPLNSPLHF
TRBD2	TRBV7-9	TRBJ2-1	.	TGTGCCAGCAGCCGACTAGCGGGAGGGAGGTACAATGAGCAGTTCTTC	CASSRLAGGRYNEQFF
.	TRBV23-1	TRBJ2-3	.	TGCGCCAGCAGTCAATCTAGATGTTGGGAGGGGGTCGCAGATACGCAGTATTTT	CASSQSRCWEGVADTQYF
TRBD1	TRBV19	TRBJ1-3	.	TGTGCCAGTAGTATAGGAGGACAGGCCTCTGGAAACACCATATATTTT	CASSIGGQASGNTIYF
.	TRBV10-2	TRBJ1-5	.	TGCGCCAGCAGTGAAATACCAACATATAGCAATCAGCCCCAGCATTTT	CASSEIPTYSNQPQHF
.	TRBV18	TRBJ2-4	.	TGTGCCAGCTCACCCGACGGAGGGGTTAACATTCAGTACTTC	CASSPDGGVNIQYF
TRBD2	TRBV5-4	TRBJ2-1	once	TGTGCCAGCAGCTTGGGGGGAGCGGGACCCTTGAACAATGAGCAGTTCTTC	CASSLGGAGPLNNEQFF
.	TRBV6-1	TRBJ1-2	.	TGTGCCAGCAGTGAAGTGGGGGGGAGGGAGAATGGCTACACCTTC	CASSEVGGRENGYTF
TRBD1	TRBV7-2	TRBJ2-4	once	TGTGCCAGCAGCTTATTATCTCGGGGACAGGGAAAAAACATTCAGTACTTC	CASSLLSRGQGKNIQYF
TRBD1	TRBV7-7	TRBJ2-2	.	TGTGCCAGCAGCTTAGGCAGGGGGCAAGCCGGGGAGCTGTTTTTT	CASSLGRGQAGELFF
.	TRBV19	TRBJ1-6	.	TGTGCCAGTAGGGACTTCGCTATTAATTCACCCCTCCACTTT	CASRDFAINSPLHF
TRBD2	TRBV11-2	TRBJ2-7	.	TGTGCCAGCAGCTTAGAGGCTAGCGGGAGTATCCCCTACGAGCAGTACTTC	CASSLEASGSIPYEQYF
.	TRBV29-1	TRBJ1-1	.	TGCAGCGGAAGACAGGTGAACACTGAAGCTTTCTTT	CSGRQVNTEAFF
TRBD1	TRBV6-5	TRBJ1-3	.	TGTGCCACCGGACAGGGGGGCGTTGGGGGAAACACCATATATTTT	CATGQGGVGGNTIYF
.	TRBV2	TRBJ2-2	.	TGTGCCAGCAGTGAAGATCGGGTACTCACCGGGGAGCTGTTTTTT	CASSEDRVLTGELFF
TRBD2	TRBV18	TRBJ2-1	.	TGTGCCAGCTCACCCCGACTAGCGGGGGGGCTGGATGAGCAGTTCTTC	CASSPRLAGGLDEQFF
TRBD1	TRBV25-1	TRBJ1-2	.	TGTGCCAGCGGGGCAGGGGGTCATGGCTACACCTTC	CASGAGGHGYTF
TRBD1	TRBV2	TRBJ2-5	.	TGTGCCAGCAGCATTTTGACAGGGGCCTTACAAGAGACCCAGTACTTC	CASSILTGALQETQYF
.	TRBV5-1	TRBJ2-2	once	TGCGCCAGCAGCCCCGGCCAAGGGGGAGCCGGGGAGCTGTTTTTT	CASSPGQGGAGELFF
TRBD1	TRBV3-1/TRBV3-2	TRBJ1-1	once	TGTGCCAGCAGCCTAGGACAGGCTGAAGCTTTCTTT	CASSLGQAEAFF
TRBD2	TRBV7-8	TRBJ2-7	.	TGTGCCAGCAGCTTCCGACGGACTAGCGGGAGAGTCGACGAGCAGTACTTC	CASSFRRTSGRVDEQYF
.	TRBV23-1	TRBJ2-7	.	TGCGCCAGCAGTCACTCCAGGGAACGCGAGCAGTACTTC	CASSHSREREQYF
.	TRBV7-2	TRBJ1-1	.	TGTGCCAGCATCCGGGCAGTAGGGGAGACTGAAGCTTTCTTT	CASIRAVGETEAFF
.	TRBV6-1	TRBJ1-4	.	TGTGCCAGCAGTGAAGGAGTATTTGCAACTAATGAAAAACTGTTTTTT	CASSEGVFATNEKLFF
.	TRBV5-1	TRBJ2-3	.	TGCGCCAGCAGCTTGACGGCTACGCAGTATTTT	CASSLTATQYF
TRBD1	TRBV7-2	TRBJ2-7	.	TGTGCCAGCAGCTTACTGGGACAGGGGGGAGGGGAGCAGTACTTC	CASSLLGQGGGEQYF
.	TRBV9	TRBJ2-2	.	TGTGCCAGCAGCCTTTACACCGGGGAGCTGTTTTTT	CASSLYTGELFF
.	TRBV29-1	TRBJ2-1	once	TGCAGCGTTGAAGATCAGGGATTGCGCAACAATGAGCAGTTCTTC	CSVEDQGLRNNEQFF
TRBD1	TRBV19	TRBJ1-2	.	TGTGCCAGTAGGTCGTATACCGGGACAGCACAACATGGCTACACCTTC	CASRSYTGTAQHGYTF